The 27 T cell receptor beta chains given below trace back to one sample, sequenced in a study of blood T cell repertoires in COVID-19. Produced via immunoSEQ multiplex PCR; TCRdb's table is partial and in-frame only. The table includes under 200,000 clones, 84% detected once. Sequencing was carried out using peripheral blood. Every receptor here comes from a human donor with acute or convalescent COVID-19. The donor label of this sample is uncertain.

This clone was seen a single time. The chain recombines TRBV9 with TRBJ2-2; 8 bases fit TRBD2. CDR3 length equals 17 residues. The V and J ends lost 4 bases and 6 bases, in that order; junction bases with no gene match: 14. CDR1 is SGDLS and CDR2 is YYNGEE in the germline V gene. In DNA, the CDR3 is TGTGCCAGCAGCCCCCCAACGAGAAGCGGGGGTTCCGGGGAGCTGTTTTTT. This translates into CASSPPTRSGGSGELFF.

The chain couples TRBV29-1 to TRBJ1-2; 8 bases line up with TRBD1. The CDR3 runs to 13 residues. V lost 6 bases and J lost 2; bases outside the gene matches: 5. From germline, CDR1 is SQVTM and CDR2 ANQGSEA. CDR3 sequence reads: CSVGQGGNYGYTF. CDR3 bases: TGCAGCGTAGGACAGGGAGGGAACTATGGCTACACCTTC.

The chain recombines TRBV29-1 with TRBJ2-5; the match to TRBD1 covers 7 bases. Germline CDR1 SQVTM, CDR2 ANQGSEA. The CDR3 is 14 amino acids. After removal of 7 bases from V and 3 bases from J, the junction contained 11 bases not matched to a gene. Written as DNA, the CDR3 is TGCAGCGGAACTACAGGGGCGCCAGAAGAGACCCAGTACTTC. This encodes CSGTTGAPEETQYF.

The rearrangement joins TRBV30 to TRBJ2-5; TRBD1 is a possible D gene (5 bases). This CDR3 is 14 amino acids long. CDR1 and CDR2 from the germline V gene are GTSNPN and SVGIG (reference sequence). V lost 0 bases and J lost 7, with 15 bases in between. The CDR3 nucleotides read TGTGCCTGGAGTGTAGGACGGCTTAGGGGGACCCAGTACTTC. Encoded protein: CAWSVGRLRGTQYF.

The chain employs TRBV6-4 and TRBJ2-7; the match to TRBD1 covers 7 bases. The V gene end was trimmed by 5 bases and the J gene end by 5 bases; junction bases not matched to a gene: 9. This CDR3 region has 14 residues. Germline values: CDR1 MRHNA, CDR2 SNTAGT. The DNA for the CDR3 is TGTGCCAGCAGTAAAACAGGGGAAGGAGACGAGCAGTACTTC. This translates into CASSKTGEGDEQYF.

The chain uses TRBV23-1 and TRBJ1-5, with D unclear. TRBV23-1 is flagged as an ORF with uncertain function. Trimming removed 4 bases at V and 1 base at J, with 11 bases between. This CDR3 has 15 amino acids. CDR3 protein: CASSPQAGSNQPQHF. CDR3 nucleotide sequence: TGCGCCAGCAGTCCCCAGGCGGGGAGCAATCAGCCCCAGCATTTT.

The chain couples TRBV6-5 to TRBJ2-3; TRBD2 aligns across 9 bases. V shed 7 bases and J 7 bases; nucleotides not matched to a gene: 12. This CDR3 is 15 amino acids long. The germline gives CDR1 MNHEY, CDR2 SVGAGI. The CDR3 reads CASKERGVSGNTQYF. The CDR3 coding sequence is TGTGCCAGCAAGGAGCGGGGGGTCTCGGGGAATACGCAGTATTTT.

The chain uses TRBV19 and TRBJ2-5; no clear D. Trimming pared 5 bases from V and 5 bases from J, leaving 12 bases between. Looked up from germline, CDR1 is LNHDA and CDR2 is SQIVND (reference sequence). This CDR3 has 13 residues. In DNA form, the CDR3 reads TGTGCCAGTAGTGACTCGAGTGAGGAGACCCAGTACTTC. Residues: CASSDSSEETQYF. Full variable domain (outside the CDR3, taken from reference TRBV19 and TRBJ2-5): DGGITQSPKYLFRKEGQNVTLSCEQNLNHDAMYWYRQDPGQGLRLIYYSQIVNDFQKGDIAEGYSVSREKKESFPLTVTSAQKNPTAFYLCASSDSSEETQYFGPGTRLLVL.

CDR3 region: CASSRGGRETQYF. CDR3 nucleotides: TGTGCCAGCAGCCGCGGGGGCCGAGAGACCCAGTACTTC. The chain uses TRBV9 and TRBJ2-5; tentatively, D is TRBD2 (7 bases). CDR3 length: 13 residues. Trimming took off 4 bases at V and 4 bases at J, with 11 bases between the two ends. Per the germline V gene, CDR1 is SGDLS and CDR2 is YYNGEE.

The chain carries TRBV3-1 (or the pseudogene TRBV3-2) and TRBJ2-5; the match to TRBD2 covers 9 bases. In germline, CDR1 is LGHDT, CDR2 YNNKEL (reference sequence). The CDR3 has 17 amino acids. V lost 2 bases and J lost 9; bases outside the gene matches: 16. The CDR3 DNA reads TGTGCCAGCAGCCAATCGAGACTAGCGGATTCCCGGGGGTCCCAGTACTTC. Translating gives CASSQSRLADSRGSQYF.

DNA for the CDR3: TGTGCCAGCAGCTTAGACGGTATGGGTAGGGGGGAGACCCAGTACTTC. Amino acids: CASSLDGMGRGETQYF. V usage is TRBV7-2 and J usage is TRBJ2-5; weak D call: TRBD1 (6 bases). Germline V gives CDR1 SGHTA, CDR2 FQGNSA. The CDR3 extends over 16 amino acids. V was pared by 1 base and J by 5 bases, with 17 bases between.

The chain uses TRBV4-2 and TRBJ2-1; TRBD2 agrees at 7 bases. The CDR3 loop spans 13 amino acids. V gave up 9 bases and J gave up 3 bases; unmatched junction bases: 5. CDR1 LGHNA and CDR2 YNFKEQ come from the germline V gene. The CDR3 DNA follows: TGTGCCAGTGCAACTAGCGTCTACAATGAGCAGTTCTTC. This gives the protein CASATSVYNEQFF.

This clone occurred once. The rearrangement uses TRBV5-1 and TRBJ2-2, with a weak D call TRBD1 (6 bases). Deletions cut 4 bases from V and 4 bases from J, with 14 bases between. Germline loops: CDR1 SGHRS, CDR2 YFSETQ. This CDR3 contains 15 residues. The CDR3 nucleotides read TGCGCCAGCAGCCCTCTGACAGGTCCCACCGGGGAGCTGTTTTTT. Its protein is CASSPLTGPTGELFF.

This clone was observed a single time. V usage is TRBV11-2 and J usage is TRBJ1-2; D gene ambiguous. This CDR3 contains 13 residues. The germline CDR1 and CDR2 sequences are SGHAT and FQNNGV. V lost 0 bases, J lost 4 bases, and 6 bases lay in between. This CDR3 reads CASSLDPGYGYTF. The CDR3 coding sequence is TGTGCCAGCAGCTTAGATCCGGGCTATGGCTACACCTTC.

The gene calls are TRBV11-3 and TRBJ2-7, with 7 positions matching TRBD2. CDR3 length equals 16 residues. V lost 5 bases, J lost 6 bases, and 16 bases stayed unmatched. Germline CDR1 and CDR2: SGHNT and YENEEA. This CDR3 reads CASSPSVRAGYSEQYF. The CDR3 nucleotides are TGTGCCAGCAGCCCTTCGGTTAGAGCGGGGTATTCCGAGCAGTACTTC.

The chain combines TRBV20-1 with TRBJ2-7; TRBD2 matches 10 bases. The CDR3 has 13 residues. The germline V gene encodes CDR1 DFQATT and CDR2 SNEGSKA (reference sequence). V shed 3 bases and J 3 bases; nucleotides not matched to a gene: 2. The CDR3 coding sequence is TGCAGTGCTAGTGGACTAGCGGACTACGAGCAGTACTTC. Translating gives CSASGLADYEQYF.

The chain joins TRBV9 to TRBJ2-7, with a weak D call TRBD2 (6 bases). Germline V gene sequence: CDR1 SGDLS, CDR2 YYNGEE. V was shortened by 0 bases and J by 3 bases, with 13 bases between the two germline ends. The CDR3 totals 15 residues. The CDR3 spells CASSVAVGSLYEQYF. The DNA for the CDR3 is TGTGCCAGCAGCGTAGCGGTCGGGAGTCTCTACGAGCAGTACTTC.

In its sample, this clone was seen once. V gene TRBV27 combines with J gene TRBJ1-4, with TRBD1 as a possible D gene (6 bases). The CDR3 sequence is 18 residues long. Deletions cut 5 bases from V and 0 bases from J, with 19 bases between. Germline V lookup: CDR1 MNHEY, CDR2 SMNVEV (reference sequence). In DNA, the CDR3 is TGTGCCAGCAGTCCCGTAGGGGGAGGGAGTGCAACTAATGAAAAACTGTTTTTT. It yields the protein CASSPVGGGSATNEKLFF.

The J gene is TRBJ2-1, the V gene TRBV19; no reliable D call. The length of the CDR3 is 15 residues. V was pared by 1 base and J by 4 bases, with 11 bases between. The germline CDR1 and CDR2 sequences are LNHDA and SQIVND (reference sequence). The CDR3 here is CASSIGRSLYNEQFF. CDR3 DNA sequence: TGTGCCAGTAGTATAGGTAGGAGTTTATACAATGAGCAGTTCTTC.

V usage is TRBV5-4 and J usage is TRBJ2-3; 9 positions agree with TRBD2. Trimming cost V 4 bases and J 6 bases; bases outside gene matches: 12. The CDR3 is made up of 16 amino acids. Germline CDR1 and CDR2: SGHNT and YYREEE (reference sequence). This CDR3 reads CASSGGPGLAGDTQYF. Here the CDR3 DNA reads TGTGCCAGCAGCGGGGGGCCGGGACTAGCAGGGGATACGCAGTATTTT.

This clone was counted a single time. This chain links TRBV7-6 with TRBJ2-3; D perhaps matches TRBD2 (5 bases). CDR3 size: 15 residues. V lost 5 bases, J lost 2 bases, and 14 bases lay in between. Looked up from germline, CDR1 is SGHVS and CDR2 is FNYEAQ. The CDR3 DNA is TGTGCCAGCAGCACCGGAAGCGGCCTCACAGATACGCAGTATTTT. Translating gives CASSTGSGLTDTQYF.

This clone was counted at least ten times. The CDR3 nucleotides are TGTGCCAGCTATAAGGGTCTCGACGGGGTTGGCTACACCTTC. As protein: CASYKGLDGVGYTF. The chain recombines TRBV7-8 with TRBJ1-2; unclear D gene. Germline values: CDR1 SGHVS, CDR2 FQNEAQ. Trimming stripped 8 bases from V and 7 bases from J, with 20 bases between. The CDR3 is 14 amino acids.

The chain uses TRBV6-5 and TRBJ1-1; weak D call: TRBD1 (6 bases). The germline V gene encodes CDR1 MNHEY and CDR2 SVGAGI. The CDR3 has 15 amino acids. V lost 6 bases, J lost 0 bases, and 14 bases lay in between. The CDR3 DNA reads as TGTGCCAGCAGCGGGGGAGGGGGAGTGAACACTGAAGCTTTCTTT. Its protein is CASSGGGGVNTEAFF.

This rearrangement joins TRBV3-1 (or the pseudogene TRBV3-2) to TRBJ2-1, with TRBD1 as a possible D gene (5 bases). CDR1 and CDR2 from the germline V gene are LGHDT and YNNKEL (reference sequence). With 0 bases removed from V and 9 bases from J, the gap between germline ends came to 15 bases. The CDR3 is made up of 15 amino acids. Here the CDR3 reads CASSQENARVGEQFF. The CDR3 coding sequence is TGTGCCAGCAGCCAAGAAAACGCCAGGGTGGGTGAGCAGTTCTTC.

CDR3 sequence reads: CASSTPRLAANEQFF. As DNA, the CDR3 is TGTGCCAGCAGTACCCCTCGTCTAGCGGCCAATGAGCAGTTCTTC. This chain connects TRBV28 to TRBJ2-1; 7 bases fit TRBD2. Germline assignment: CDR1 MDHEN and CDR2 SYDVKM. V lost 5 bases to trimming and J lost 6 bases; unmatched junction nucleotides: 10. The CDR3 consists of 15 residues.

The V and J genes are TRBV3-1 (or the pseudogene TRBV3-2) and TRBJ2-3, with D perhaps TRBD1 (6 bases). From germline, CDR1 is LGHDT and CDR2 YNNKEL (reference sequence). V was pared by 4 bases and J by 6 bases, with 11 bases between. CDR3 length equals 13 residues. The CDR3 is CASSLSGGDTQYF. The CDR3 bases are TGTGCCAGCAGCCTAAGTGGGGGCGATACGCAGTATTTT.

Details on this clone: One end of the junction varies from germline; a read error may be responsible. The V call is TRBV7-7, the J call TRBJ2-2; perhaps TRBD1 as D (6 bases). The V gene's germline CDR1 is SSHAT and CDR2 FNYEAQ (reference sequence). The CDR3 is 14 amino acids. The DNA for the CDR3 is TGTGCTAGCAGCTCCGGACAGCCCACCGGGGAGCTGTTTTTT. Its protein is CASSSGQPTGELFF.